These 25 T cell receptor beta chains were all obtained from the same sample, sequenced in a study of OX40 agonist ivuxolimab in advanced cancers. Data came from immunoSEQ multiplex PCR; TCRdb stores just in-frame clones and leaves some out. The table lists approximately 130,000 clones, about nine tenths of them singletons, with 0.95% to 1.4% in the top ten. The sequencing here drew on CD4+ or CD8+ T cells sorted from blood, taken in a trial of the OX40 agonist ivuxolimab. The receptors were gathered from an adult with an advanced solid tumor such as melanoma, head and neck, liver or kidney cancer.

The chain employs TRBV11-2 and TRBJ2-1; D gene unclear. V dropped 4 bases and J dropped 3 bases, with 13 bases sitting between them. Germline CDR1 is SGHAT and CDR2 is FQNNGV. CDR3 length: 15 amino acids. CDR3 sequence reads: CASSSPGRNYNEQFF. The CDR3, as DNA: TGTGCCAGCAGCTCACCCGGACGGAACTACAATGAGCAGTTCTTC.

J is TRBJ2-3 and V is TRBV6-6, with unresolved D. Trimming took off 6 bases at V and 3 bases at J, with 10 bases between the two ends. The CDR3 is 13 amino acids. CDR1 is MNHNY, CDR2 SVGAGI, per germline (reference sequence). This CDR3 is CASSSPSTDTQYF. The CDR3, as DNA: TGTGCCAGCAGCTCCCCCAGTACAGATACGCAGTATTTT.

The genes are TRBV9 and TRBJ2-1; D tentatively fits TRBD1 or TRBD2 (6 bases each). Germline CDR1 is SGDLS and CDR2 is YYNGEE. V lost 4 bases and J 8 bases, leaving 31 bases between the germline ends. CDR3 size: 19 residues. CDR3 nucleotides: TGTGCCAGCAGCACCAGAGGAGGGGTCACAGGGCTACAGGGCTATGAGCAGTTCTTC. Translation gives CASSTRGGVTGLQGYEQFF.

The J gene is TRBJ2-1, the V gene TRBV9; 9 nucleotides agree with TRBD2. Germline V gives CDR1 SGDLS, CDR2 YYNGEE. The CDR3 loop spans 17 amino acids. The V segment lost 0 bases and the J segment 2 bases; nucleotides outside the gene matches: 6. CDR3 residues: CASSVGSLAGAYNEQFF. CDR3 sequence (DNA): TGTGCCAGCAGCGTAGGATCGTTAGCGGGGGCCTACAATGAGCAGTTCTTC. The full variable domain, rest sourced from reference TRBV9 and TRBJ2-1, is DSGVTQTPKHLITATGQRVTLRCSPRSGDLSVYWYQQSLDQGLQFLIQYYNGEERAKGNILERFSAQQFPDLHSELNLSSLELGDSALYFCASSVGSLAGAYNEQFFGPGTRLTVL.

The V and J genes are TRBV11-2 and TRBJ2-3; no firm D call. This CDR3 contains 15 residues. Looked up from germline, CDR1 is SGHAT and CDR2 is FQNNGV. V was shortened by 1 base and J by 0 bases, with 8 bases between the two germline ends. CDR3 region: CASSLGATSTDTQYF. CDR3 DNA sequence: TGTGCCAGCAGCTTAGGGGCTACTAGCACAGATACGCAGTATTTT.

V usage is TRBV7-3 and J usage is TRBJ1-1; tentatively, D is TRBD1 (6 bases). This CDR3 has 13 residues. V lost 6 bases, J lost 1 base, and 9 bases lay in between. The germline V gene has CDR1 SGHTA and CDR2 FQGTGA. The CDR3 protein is CASSTGTNTEAFF. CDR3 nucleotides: TGTGCCAGCAGTACAGGGACGAACACTGAAGCTTTCTTT.

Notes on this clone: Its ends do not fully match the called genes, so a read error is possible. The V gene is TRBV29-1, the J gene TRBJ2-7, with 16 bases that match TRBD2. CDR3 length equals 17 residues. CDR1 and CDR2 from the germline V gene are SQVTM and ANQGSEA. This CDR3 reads CSVEAPGLAGGRYGQYF. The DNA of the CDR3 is TGCAGCGTTGAAGCCCCGGGACTAGCGGGAGGGAGATACGGGCAGTACTTC.

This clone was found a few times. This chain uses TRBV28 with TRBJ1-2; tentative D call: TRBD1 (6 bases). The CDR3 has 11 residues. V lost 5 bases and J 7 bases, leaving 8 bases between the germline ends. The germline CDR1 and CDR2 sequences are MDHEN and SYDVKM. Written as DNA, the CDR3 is TGTGCCAGCAGTAACAGGGTTGGCTACACCTTC. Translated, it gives CASSNRVGYTF.

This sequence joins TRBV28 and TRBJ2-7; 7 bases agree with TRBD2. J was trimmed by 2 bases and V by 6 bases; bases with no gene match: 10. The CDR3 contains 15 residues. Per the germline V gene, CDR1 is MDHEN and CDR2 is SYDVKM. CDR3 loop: CASSGRGSSPYEQYF. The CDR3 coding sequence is TGTGCCAGCAGCGGACGCGGGAGTTCACCCTACGAGCAGTACTTC. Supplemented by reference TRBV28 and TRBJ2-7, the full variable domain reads DVKVTQSSRYLVKRTGEKVFLECVQDMDHENMFWYRQDPGLGLRLIYFSYDVKMKEKGDIPEGYSVSREKKERFSLILESASTNQTSMYLCASSGRGSSPYEQYFGPGTRLTVT.

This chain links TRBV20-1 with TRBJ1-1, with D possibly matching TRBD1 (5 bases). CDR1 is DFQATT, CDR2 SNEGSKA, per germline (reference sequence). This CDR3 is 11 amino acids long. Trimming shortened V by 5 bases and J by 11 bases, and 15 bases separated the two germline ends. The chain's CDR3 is CSASPGTVAFF. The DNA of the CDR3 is TGCAGTGCTTCCCCGGGGACGGTCGCTTTCTTT.

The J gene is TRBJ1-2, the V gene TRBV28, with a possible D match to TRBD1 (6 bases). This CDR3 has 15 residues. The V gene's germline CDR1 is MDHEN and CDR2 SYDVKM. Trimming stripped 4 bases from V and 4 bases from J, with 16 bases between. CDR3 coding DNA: TGTGCCAGCAGTTCCATCTCGCAGGGGACCTATGGCTACACCTTC. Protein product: CASSSISQGTYGYTF.

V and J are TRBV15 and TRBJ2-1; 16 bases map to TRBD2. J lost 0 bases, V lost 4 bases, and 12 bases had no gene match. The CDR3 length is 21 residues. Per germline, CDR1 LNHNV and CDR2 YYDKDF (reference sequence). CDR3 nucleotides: TGTGCCACCAGCAATCCACGGGGGACTAGCGGGAGGGCGTTCTCCTACAATGAGCAGTTCTTC. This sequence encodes CATSNPRGTSGRAFSYNEQFF.

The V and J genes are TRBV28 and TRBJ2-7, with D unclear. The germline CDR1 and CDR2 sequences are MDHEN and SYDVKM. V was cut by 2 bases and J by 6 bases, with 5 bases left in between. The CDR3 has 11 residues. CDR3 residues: CASSLSSEQYF. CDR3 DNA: TGTGCCAGCAGTTTAAGCAGCGAGCAGTACTTC.

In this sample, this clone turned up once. The CDR3 reads CASSFSGRRDTQYF. The CDR3 DNA follows: TGTGCCAGCAGCTTCAGCGGGAGAAGGGATACGCAGTATTTT. The J gene is TRBJ2-3, the V gene TRBV7-9, with 8 bases lining up with TRBD2. The CDR3 is 14 residues long. From germline, CDR1 is SEHNR and CDR2 FQNEAQ (reference sequence). V lost 3 bases, J lost 6 bases, and 5 bases stayed unmatched.

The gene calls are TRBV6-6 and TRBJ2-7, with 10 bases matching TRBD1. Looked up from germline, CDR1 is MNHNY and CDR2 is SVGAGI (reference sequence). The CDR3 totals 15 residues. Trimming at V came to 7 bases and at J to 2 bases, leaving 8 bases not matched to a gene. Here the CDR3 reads CASTKPGQGTYEQYF. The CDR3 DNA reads TGTGCCAGCACGAAACCGGGACAGGGGACCTACGAGCAGTACTTC.

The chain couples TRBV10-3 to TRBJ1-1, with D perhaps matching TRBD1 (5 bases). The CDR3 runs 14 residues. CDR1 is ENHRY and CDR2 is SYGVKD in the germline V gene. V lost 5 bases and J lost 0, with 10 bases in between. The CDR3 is CAISQGSVNTEAFF. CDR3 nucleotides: TGTGCCATCAGTCAGGGCTCCGTGAACACTGAAGCTTTCTTT.

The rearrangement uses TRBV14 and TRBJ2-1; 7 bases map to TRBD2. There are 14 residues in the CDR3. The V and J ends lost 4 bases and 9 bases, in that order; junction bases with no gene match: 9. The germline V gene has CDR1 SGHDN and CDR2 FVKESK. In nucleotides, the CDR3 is TGTGCCAGCAGCCCCCAGCGGGGATTTGCTGAGCAGTTCTTC. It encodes CASSPQRGFAEQFF.

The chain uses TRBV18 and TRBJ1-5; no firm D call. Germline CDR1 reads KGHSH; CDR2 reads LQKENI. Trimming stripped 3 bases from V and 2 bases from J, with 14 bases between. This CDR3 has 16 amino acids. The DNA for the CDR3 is TGTGCCAGCTCACCCTTCTTGGCCACGGGCAATCAGCCCCAGCATTTT. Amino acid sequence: CASSPFLATGNQPQHF.

CDR3: CASRAPLRASYNEQFF. Written as DNA, the CDR3 is TGTGCCAGCAGGGCCCCACTACGGGCCTCCTACAATGAGCAGTTCTTC. The rearrangement uses TRBV27 and TRBJ2-1; D is uncertain. The CDR3 contains 16 residues. Germline-derived CDR1 and CDR2 are MNHEY and SMNVEV (reference sequence). The ends were cut back, 6 bases at V and 0 bases at J, with 15 bases in the middle.

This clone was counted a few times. The CDR3 reads CASSSQLAMVGYTF. The CDR3 DNA reads TGTGCCAGCAGTTCACAGTTGGCTATGGTAGGCTACACCTTC. V is TRBV28 and J is TRBJ1-2; no reliable D call. Trimming took off 4 bases at V and 8 bases at J, with 17 bases between the two ends. Germline V gene lookup returns CDR1 MDHEN and CDR2 SYDVKM. CDR3 length: 14 amino acids.

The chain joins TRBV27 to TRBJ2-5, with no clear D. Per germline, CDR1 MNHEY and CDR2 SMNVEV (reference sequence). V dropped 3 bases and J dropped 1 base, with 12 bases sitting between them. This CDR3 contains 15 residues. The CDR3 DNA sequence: TGTGCCAGCAGTTTTGCCCGGGCGCCCCAAGAGACCCAGTACTTC. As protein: CASSFARAPQETQYF.

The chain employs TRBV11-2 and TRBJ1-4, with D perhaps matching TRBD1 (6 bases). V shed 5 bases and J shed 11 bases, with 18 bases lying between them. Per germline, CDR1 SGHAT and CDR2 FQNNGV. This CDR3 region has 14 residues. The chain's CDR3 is CASSAPGGGGKLFF. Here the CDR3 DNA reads TGTGCCAGCAGCGCCCCCGGCGGGGGCGGGAAACTGTTTTTT.

CDR3 in amino acids: CASSARDGLTNYGYTF. As DNA, the CDR3 is TGTGCCAGCTCAGCTCGGGATGGGCTGACTAACTATGGCTACACCTTC. This sequence joins TRBV18 and TRBJ1-2; D not resolved. The CDR3 has 16 amino acids. CDR1 and CDR2 (germline): KGHSH, LQKENI. Trimming cost V 5 bases and J 0 bases, with 16 bases left between them.

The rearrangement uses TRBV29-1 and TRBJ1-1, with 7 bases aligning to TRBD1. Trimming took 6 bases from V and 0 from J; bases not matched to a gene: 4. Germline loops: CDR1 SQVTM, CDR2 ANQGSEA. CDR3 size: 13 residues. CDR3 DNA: TGCAGCGTGGCGGGACAGCTGAACACTGAAGCTTTCTTT. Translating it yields CSVAGQLNTEAFF.

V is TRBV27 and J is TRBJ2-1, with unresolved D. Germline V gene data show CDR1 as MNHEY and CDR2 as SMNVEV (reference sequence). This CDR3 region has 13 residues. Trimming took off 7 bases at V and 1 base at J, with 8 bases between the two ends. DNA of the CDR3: TGTGCCAGCACCTCCCTATCCTACAATGAGCAGTTCTTC. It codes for CASTSLSYNEQFF.